The sequence of this TCR beta chain was determined in a study of T cells in Graves' hyperthyroidism and ophthalmopathy. Turning to the study itself: Before any treatment, at initial diagnosis, peripheral blood was collected.

Over 18 months, lack of ophthalmopathy progression marked Graves' hyperthyroidism as stable. TCR beta CDR3 regions were amplified from RNA. HTBI primers were the set used in a first-round RT-PCR of the TCR CDR3. TCRdb processed the multiplex PCR reads anew with MiXCR; each CDR3 protein has one entry. The sample holds 300,000 or so distinct CDR3 sequences, around 20% seen once. This clonotype was detected ten times or more. The CDR3 runs to 18 residues. CDR1 is MNHEY and CDR2 is SVGEGT in the germline V gene. Trimming at V came to 0 bases and at J to 7 bases, leaving 10 bases not matched to a gene. This chain joins TRBV6-2 or TRBV6-3 and TRBJ2-1, with TRBD2 identical over 12 bases. The sequencing input was blood. The TCR sequence derives from a woman aged 45-59 years with Graves' hyperthyroidism. The CDR3 loop is CASSYSFWLTSGSNEQFF. CDR3 nucleotides: TGTGCCAGCAGTTACTCTTTCTGGTTGACTAGCGGGAGTAATGAGCAGTTCTTC.